This T cell receptor beta chain was captured in a study of shared clonotypes between healthy human individuals. Worth noting for this clone: Its antigen is unidentified. Other DNA sequences in the same sample also yield this CDR3.

V was pared by 0 bases and J by 2 bases, with 3 bases of the junction left unmatched. The CDR3 consists of 16 residues. Germline-derived CDR1 and CDR2 are SGHRS and YFSETQ. Naive CD4+ cells were CD45RA-selected; the remaining cells were memory. The protocol was immunoSEQ multiplex PCR, while the TCRdb copy is restricted to in-frame clones and leaves out a portion. The sample contains roughly 2.5 million clones, around nine tenths of which appear only once. Study-level findings and limits: Compared with memory subsets, naive subsets generally had larger estimated richness. Several donors showed sharing of approximately 5% of naive CD4 clonotypes.

The chain is built from TRBV5-1 and TRBJ2-7, with TRBD2 matching over 12 bases. Sequenced input: naive CD4+ T cells sorted from blood. The subset: CD45RA+ positively selected. This TCR was recovered from a man between 18 and 35 years old in good health. CDR3 bases: TGCGCCAGCAGCTTGGAGCTAGCGGGGGGGCCCTACGAGCAGTACTTC. It translates to CASSLELAGGPYEQYF.